These 24 T cell receptor beta chains came from one sample sequenced in a study of CD4 T cells in relation to SARS-CoV-2 and coronaviruses (dated by TCRdb to about 2021). The antigens of these receptors remain unknown. To prepare the library, the immunoSEQ multiplex PCR assay was applied. The table comes from immuneACCESS by way of TCRdb, which keeps in-frame sequences with V and J called. Part of the clones is missing from these tables; in studies checked, under half for an unresolved V gene and the rest for unknown reasons. The sample profile shows around 20,000 clones; roughly 77% of them were found once. Under 35% of the sample belongs to the ten largest clones. CD4+ T cells from unexposed donors were collected before the COVID-19 pandemic (2011-2018). The EasySep CD4+ T cell isolation kit was used to isolate CD4+ T cells once the cultures had run for approximately ten days. Sequences were obtained from CD4+ T cells from PBMCs, cultured in vitro. The receptors shown here come from a human donor in good health.

V is TRBV19 and J is TRBJ1-6; D not certain. CDR1 LNHDA and CDR2 SQIVND come from the germline V gene (reference sequence). V shed 3 bases and J shed 6 bases, with 12 bases lying between them. The length of the CDR3 is 15 residues. This chain's CDR3 is CASSIISTTNSPLHF. CDR3 in DNA: TGTGCCAGTAGTATTATTTCTACGACTAATTCACCCCTCCACTTT. Full variable domain (outside the CDR3, taken from reference TRBV19 and TRBJ1-6): DGGITQSPKYLFRKEGQNVTLSCEQNLNHDAMYWYRQDPGQGLRLIYYSQIVNDFQKGDIAEGYSVSREKKESFPLTVTSAQKNPTAFYLCASSIISTTNSPLHFGNGTRLTVT.

The V gene is TRBV24-1, the J gene TRBJ2-1; 7 bases line up with TRBD2. This CDR3 has 16 residues. Germline V gene lookup returns CDR1 KGHDR and CDR2 SFDVKD. V was pared by 6 bases and J by 5 bases, with 12 bases of the junction left unmatched. The CDR3, as DNA: TGTGCCACCAGTCAAAGCGGGGTAAGAGGGGACAATGAGCAGTTCTTC. This gives the protein CATSQSGVRGDNEQFF.

This clone occurred a few times. This rearrangement joins TRBV3-1 (or the pseudogene TRBV3-2) to TRBJ2-7; TRBD2 is a possible D gene (6 bases). The CDR3 covers 13 residues. Germline V gene data show CDR1 as LGHDT and CDR2 as YNNKEL (reference sequence). Trimming cost V 4 bases and J 2 bases, with 9 bases left between them. CDR3 protein: CASSRDWPYEQYF. The DNA for the CDR3 is TGTGCCAGCAGCCGGGACTGGCCCTACGAGCAGTACTTC.

The V gene is TRBV2, the J gene TRBJ1-2, with D hard to call. CDR3 size: 13 residues. Germline lookup yields CDR1 SNHLY and CDR2 FYNNEI. Trimming shortened V by 6 bases and J by 4 bases, and 12 bases separated the two germline ends. The CDR3 region is CASRYAIGYGYTF. The DNA for the CDR3 is TGTGCCAGCAGGTACGCGATCGGCTATGGCTACACCTTC.

This clone was counted once. The chain recombines TRBV9 with TRBJ1-2, with D uncertain. Germline CDR1 is SGDLS and CDR2 is YYNGEE. The V end was cut by 0 bases, the J end by 3 bases, with 3 bases between. The CDR3 loop spans 12 amino acids. CDR3 residues: CASSVEYYGYTF. In nucleotides, the CDR3 is TGTGCCAGCAGCGTAGAATACTATGGCTACACCTTC.

V gene TRBV7-8 combines with J gene TRBJ1-1; a weak D match, TRBD1 (5 bases). Germline CDR1 and CDR2: SGHVS and FQNEAQ. The CDR3 runs 19 residues. V lost 1 base and J lost 1, with 22 bases in between. The CDR3 bases are TGTGCCAGCAGCTTAGTCAGGCCCATACGGCTAGGGACGAACACTGAAGCTTTCTTT. Translation: CASSLVRPIRLGTNTEAFF.

Regarding this clone: The sample contains more than one DNA sequence encoding this CDR3. This chain connects TRBV29-1 to TRBJ2-7; the D is unclear. The CDR3 totals 12 residues. The V end lost 0 bases, the J end lost 1 base, and 4 bases lay between the germline ends. Germline CDR1 and CDR2: SQVTM and ANQGSEA. The CDR3 bases are TGCAGCGTTGAAGACGGATCCTACGAGCAGTACTTC. Its translation is CSVEDGSYEQYF.

This clone was picked up a small number of times. This chain connects TRBV28 to TRBJ2-2; D is perhaps TRBD1 (6 bases). Germline V gene data show CDR1 as MDHEN and CDR2 as SYDVKM. This CDR3 comprises 15 residues. The ends were cut back, 10 bases at V and 1 base at J, with 16 bases in the middle. The CDR3 nucleotides are TGTGCCACCAAAGGAACAGGGCAGAACACCGGGGAGCTGTTTTTT. Translation: CATKGTGQNTGELFF.

This clone came up a few times. This chain links TRBV7-9 with TRBJ1-5; D unclear. Germline values: CDR1 SEHNR, CDR2 FQNEAQ (reference sequence). CDR3 length: 14 residues. Trimming shortened V by 0 bases and J by 2 bases, and 5 bases separated the two germline ends. The CDR3, as DNA: TGTGCCAGCAGCTTAGCGACGGGCAATCAGCCCCAGCATTTT. Residues: CASSLATGNQPQHF.

The chain carries TRBV5-1 and TRBJ2-5; D not certain. The CDR3 has 13 amino acids. Trimming removed 5 bases from V and 5 bases from J, with 13 bases in between. Germline lookup yields CDR1 SGHRS and CDR2 YFSETQ. As DNA, the CDR3 is TGCGCCAGCAGGTGGCGAAAGGGTGAGACCCAGTACTTC. Translating gives CASRWRKGETQYF.

This clone was detected a few times. V usage is TRBV9 and J usage is TRBJ1-2; a weak D match, TRBD1 (5 bases). The CDR3 covers 14 residues. The V gene lost 1 base and the J gene lost 8 bases, with 15 bases spanning the gap. Germline CDR1 is SGDLS and CDR2 is YYNGEE. This chain's CDR3 is CASSVRGTLKGYTF. In DNA form, the CDR3 reads TGTGCCAGCAGCGTAAGGGGTACGTTGAAAGGCTACACCTTC.

The V call is TRBV9, the J call TRBJ2-2; TRBD1 matches 7 bases. V lost 3 bases, J lost 2 bases, and 13 bases stayed unmatched. Germline lookup yields CDR1 SGDLS and CDR2 YYNGEE. This CDR3 spans 18 amino acids. CDR3 coding DNA: TGTGCCAGCAGCGAGACGGGGTGGGACAGCGATAACACCGGGGAGCTGTTTTTT. Amino acids: CASSETGWDSDNTGELFF.

This chain connects TRBV18 to TRBJ2-3; D gene uncertain. Germline CDR1 is KGHSH and CDR2 is LQKENI. Trimming removed 2 bases from V and 0 bases from J, with 9 bases in between. The CDR3 extends over 15 amino acids. The CDR3 loop is CASSPSGPSTDTQYF. CDR3 in DNA: TGTGCCAGCTCACCATCTGGCCCTAGCACAGATACGCAGTATTTT.

The chain combines TRBV5-8 with TRBJ2-3; unclear D gene. Germline V gene lookup returns CDR1 SGHTS and CDR2 YDEGEE. CDR3 length: 11 residues. V shed 5 bases and J shed 4 bases, with 5 bases lying between them. CDR3 sequence reads: CASRPADTQYF. The CDR3 region has the DNA TGTGCCAGCAGACCAGCAGATACGCAGTATTTT.

The J gene is TRBJ2-3, the V gene TRBV11-2; TRBD2 aligns across 8 bases. CDR1 is SGHAT, CDR2 FQNNGV, per germline. J was trimmed by 5 bases and V by 5 bases; bases with no gene match: 21. The CDR3 sequence is 19 residues long. The CDR3, as DNA: TGTGCCAGCAGCCCCGACAGGAGGCGGGGGGCCTATAGAGTAGATACGCAGTATTTT. Residues: CASSPDRRRGAYRVDTQYF. The full variable domain, completed using reference TRBV11-2 and TRBJ2-3, is EAGVAQSPRYKIIEKRQSVAFWCNPISGHATLYWYQQILGQGPKLLIQFQNNGVVDDSQLPKDRFSAERLKGVDSTLKIQPAKLEDSAVYLCASSPDRRRGAYRVDTQYFGPGTRLTVL.

The chain recombines TRBV28 with TRBJ2-7, with 9 bases fitting TRBD2. CDR1 and CDR2 (germline): MDHEN, SYDVKM. The CDR3 is made up of 17 amino acids. J was trimmed by 8 bases and V by 5 bases; bases with no gene match: 19. CDR3 residues: CASSGQGGRARGWQQYF. CDR3 bases: TGTGCCAGCAGTGGGCAAGGCGGGAGGGCCAGGGGTTGGCAGCAGTACTTC. Complete variable domain (other parts from reference TRBV28 and TRBJ2-7): DVKVTQSSRYLVKRTGEKVFLECVQDMDHENMFWYRQDPGLGLRLIYFSYDVKMKEKGDIPEGYSVSREKKERFSLILESASTNQTSMYLCASSGQGGRARGWQQYFGPGTRLTVT.

The chain has TRBV7-8 and TRBJ1-1; 9 nucleotides agree with TRBD1. This CDR3 region has 14 residues. Germline V gives CDR1 SGHVS, CDR2 FQNEAQ. The junction had 6 bases not matched to a gene; V was cut back by 5 bases and J by 5 bases. The CDR3 region has the DNA TGTGCCAGCAGCCGCGGACAGGGGAGAACTGAAGCTTTCTTT. This codes for CASSRGQGRTEAFF.

This chain links TRBV19 with TRBJ1-1; D perhaps matches TRBD1 (6 bases). CDR1 is LNHDA and CDR2 is SQIVND in the germline V gene (reference sequence). The CDR3 runs 14 residues. V lost 7 bases and J 7 bases, leaving 19 bases between the germline ends. This CDR3 is CASIKEGVLFEAFF. CDR3 coding DNA: TGTGCCAGTATTAAAGAGGGGGTCTTGTTTGAAGCTTTCTTT.

V is TRBV18 and J is TRBJ1-2; tentative D call: TRBD1 (5 bases). Trimming pared 2 bases from V and 5 bases from J, leaving 15 bases between. Germline CDR1 reads KGHSH; CDR2 reads LQKENI. The length of the CDR3 is 15 residues. The CDR3 here is CASSPFQRQQYGYTF. The CDR3 coding sequence is TGTGCCAGCTCACCATTTCAGAGACAGCAATATGGCTACACCTTC.

The gene calls are TRBV2 and TRBJ2-5; maybe TRBD1 (5 bases). The V end was cut by 1 base, the J end by 4 bases, with 16 bases between. The length of the CDR3 is 16 residues. Germline values: CDR1 SNHLY, CDR2 FYNNEI. The CDR3 sequence is CASSEDRPVRGETQYF. CDR3 DNA: TGTGCCAGCAGTGAAGACAGGCCCGTAAGGGGAGAGACCCAGTACTTC.

This clone came up a few times. The gene calls are TRBV7-9 and TRBJ1-5; a possible D gene is TRBD1 (6 bases). Germline CDR1 SEHNR, CDR2 FQNEAQ (reference sequence). Trimming stripped 1 base from V and 2 bases from J, with 15 bases between. The CDR3 covers 17 residues. The CDR3 coding sequence is TGTGCCAGCAGCTTAGGTGGGGGCCGGGGTGGCAATCAGCCCCAGCATTTT. Its translation is CASSLGGGRGGNQPQHF.

J is TRBJ1-2 and V is TRBV9; 11 bases agree with TRBD1. Trimming removed 0 bases from V and 8 bases from J; junction bases left unmatched: 3. This CDR3 has 14 amino acids. Germline CDR1 and CDR2: SGDLS and YYNGEE. CDR3 amino acids: CASSVGWDRGGYTF. The DNA of the CDR3 is TGTGCCAGCAGCGTAGGATGGGACAGGGGGGGCTACACCTTC.

This clone qualifies as large. The genes are TRBV12-5 and TRBJ2-1, with 8 bases identical to TRBD2. The CDR3 length is 15 residues. The germline CDR1 and CDR2 sequences are LGHNT and FRNRAP. After removal of 1 base from V and 6 bases from J, the junction contained 5 bases not matched to a gene. The CDR3 bases are TGTGCTAGTGGTTTGGGCCTTACTAGCGGCAATGAGCAGTTCTTC. Translation gives CASGLGLTSGNEQFF.

V and J are TRBV5-4 and TRBJ2-7, with TRBD1 matching over 9 bases. Trimming took 0 bases from V and 6 from J; bases not matched to a gene: 7. Germline-derived CDR1 and CDR2 are SGHNT and YYREEE (reference sequence). The CDR3 has 15 residues. The CDR3 loop reads CASSLEGQGWREQYF. The CDR3 DNA is TGTGCCAGCAGCTTGGAGGGACAGGGTTGGCGCGAGCAGTACTTC. Looking up the rest from reference TRBV5-4 and TRBJ2-7 gives the full variable domain: ETGVTQSPTHLIKTRGQQVTLRCSSQSGHNTVSWYQQALGQGPQFIFQYYREEENGRGNFPPRFSGLQFPNYSSELNVNALELDDSALYLCASSLEGQGWREQYFGPGTRLTVT.